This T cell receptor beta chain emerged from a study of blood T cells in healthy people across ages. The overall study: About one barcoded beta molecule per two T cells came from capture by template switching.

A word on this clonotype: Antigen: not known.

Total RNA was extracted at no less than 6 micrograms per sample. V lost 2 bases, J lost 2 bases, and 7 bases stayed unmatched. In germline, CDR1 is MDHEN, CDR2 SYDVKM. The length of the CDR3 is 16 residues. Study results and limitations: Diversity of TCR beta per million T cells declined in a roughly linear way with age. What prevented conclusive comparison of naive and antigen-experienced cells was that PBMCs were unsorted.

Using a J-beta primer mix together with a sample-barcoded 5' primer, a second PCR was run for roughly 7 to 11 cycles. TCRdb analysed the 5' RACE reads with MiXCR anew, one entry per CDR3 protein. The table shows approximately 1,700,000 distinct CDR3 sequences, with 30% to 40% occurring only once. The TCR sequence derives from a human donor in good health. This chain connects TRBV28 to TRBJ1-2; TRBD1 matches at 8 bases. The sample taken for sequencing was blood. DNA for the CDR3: TGTGCCAGCAGTTTAGTCTCCCGGACAGGGAACTATGGCTACACCTTC. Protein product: CASSLVSRTGNYGYTF.